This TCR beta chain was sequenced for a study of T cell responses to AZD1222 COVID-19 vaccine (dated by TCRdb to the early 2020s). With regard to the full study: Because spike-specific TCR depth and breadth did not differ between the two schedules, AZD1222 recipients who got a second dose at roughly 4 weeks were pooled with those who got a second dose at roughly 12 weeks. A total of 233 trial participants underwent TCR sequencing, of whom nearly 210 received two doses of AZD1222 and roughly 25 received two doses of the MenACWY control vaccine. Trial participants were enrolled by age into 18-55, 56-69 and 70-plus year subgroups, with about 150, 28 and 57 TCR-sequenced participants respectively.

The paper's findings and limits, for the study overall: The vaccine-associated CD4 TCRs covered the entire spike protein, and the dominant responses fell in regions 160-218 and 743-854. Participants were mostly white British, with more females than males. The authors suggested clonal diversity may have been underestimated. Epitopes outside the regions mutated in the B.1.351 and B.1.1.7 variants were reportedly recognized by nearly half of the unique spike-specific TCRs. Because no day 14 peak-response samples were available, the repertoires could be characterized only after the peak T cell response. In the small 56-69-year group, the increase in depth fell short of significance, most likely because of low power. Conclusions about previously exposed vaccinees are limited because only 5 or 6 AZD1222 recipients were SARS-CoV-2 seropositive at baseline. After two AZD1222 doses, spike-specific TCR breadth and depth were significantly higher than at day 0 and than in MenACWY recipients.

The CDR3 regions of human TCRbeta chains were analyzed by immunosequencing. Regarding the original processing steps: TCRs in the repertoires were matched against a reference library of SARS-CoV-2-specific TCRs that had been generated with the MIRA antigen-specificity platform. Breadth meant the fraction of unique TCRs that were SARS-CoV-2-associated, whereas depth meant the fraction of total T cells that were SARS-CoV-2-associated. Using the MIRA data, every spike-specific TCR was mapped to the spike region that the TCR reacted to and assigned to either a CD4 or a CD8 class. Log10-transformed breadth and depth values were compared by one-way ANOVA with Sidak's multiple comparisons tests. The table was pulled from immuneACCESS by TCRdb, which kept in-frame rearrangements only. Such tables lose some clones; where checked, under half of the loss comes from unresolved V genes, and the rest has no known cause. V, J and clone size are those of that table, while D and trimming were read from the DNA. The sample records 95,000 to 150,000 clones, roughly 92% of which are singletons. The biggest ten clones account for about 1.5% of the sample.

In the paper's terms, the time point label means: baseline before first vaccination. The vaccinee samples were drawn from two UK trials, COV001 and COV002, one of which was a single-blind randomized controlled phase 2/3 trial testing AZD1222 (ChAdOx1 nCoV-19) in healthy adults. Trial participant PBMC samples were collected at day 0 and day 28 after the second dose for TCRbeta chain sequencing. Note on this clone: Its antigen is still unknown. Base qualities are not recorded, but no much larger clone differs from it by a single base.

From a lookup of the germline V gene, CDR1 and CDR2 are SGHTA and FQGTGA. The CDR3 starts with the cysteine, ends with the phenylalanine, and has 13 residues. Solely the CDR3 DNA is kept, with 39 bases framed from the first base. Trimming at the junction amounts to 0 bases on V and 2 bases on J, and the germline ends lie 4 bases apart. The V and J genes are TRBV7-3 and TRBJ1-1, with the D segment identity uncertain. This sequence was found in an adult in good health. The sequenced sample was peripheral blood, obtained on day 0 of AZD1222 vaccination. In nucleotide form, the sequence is TGTGCCAGCAGCTTAACCAGTAACACTGAAGCTTTCTTT. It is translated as CASSLTSNTEAFF.